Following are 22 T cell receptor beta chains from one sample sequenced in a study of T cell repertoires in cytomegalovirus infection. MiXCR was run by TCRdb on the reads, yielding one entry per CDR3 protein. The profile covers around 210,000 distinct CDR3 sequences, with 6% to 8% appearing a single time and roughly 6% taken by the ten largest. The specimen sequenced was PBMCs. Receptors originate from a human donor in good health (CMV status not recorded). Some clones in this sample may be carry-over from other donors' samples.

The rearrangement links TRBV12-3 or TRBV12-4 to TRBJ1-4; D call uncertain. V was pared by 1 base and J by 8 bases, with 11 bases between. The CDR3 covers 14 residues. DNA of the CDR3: TGTGCCAGCAGTTTAGGTCGGGTTTACGAAAAACTGTTTTTT. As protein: CASSLGRVYEKLFF.

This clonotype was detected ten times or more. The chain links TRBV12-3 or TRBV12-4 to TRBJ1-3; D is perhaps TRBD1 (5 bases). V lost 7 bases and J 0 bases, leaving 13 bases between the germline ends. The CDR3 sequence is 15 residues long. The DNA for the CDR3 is TGTGCCAGCAACTTGGGGACCTTCTCTGGAAACACCATATATTTT. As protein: CASNLGTFSGNTIYF.

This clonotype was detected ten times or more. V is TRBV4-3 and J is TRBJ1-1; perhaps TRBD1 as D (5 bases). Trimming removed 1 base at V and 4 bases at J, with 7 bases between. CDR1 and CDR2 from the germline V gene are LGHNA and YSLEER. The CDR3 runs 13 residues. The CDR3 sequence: CASSQGGRTEAFF. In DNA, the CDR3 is TGCGCCAGCAGCCAAGGGGGCCGCACTGAAGCTTTCTTT.

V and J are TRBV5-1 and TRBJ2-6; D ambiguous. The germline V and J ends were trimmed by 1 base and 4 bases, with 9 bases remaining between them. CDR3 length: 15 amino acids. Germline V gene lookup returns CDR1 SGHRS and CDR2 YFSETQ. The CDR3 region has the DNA TGCGCCAGCAGCTTGAAGGAGTACGGGGCCAACGTCCTGACTTTC. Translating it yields CASSLKEYGANVLTF.

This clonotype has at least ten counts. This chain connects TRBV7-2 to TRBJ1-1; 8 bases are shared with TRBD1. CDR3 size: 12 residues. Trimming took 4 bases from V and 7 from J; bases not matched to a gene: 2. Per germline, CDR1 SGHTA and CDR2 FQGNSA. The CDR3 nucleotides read TGTGCCAGCAGCTATGGGACAGGTGAAGCTTTCTTT. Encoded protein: CASSYGTGEAFF. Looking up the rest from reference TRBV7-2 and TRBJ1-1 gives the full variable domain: GAGVSQSPSNKVTEKGKDVELRCDPISGHTALYWYRQSLGQGLEFLIYFQGNSAPDKSGLPSDRFSAERTGGSVSTLTIQRTQQEDSAVYLCASSYGTGEAFFGQGTRLTVV.

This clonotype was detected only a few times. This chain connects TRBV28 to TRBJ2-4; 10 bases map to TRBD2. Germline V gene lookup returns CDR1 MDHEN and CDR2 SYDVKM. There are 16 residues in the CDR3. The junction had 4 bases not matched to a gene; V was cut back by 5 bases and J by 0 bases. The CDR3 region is CASSPSGGAAKNIQYF. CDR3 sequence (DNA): TGTGCCAGCAGTCCCAGCGGGGGGGCAGCCAAAAACATTCAGTACTTC.

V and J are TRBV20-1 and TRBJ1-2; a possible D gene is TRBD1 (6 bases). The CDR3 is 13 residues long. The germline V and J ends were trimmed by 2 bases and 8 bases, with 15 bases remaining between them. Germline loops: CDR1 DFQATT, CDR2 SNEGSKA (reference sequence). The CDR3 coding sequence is TGCAGTGCTAGAACAGGGTCGGTGAGGGGCTACACCTTC. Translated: CSARTGSVRGYTF.

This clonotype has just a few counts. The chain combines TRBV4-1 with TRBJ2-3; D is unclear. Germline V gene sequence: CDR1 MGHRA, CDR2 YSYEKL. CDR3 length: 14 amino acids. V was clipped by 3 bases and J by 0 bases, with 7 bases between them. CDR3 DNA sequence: TGCGCCAGCAGCCAGAGCCGCAGCACAGATACGCAGTATTTT. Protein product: CASSQSRSTDTQYF.

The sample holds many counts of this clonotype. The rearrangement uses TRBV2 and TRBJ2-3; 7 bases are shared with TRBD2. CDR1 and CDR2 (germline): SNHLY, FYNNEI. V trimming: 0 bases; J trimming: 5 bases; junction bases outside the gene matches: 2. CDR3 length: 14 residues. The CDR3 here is CASSEAGREDTQYF. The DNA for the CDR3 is TGTGCCAGCAGTGAAGCAGGGAGGGAAGATACGCAGTATTTT.

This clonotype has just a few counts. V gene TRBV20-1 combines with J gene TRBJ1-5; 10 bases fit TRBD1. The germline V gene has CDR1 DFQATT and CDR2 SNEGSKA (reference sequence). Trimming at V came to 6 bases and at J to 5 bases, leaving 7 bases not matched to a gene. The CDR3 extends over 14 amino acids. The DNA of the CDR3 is TGCAGTGCACGGACAGGGGGGGAATATCAGCCCCAGCATTTT. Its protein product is CSARTGGEYQPQHF.

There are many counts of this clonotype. The CDR3 nucleotides are TGTGCCAGCAGCTCACGCCTTATGATGGGACAGGGAAACACCGGGGAGCTGTTTTTT. It yields the protein CASSSRLMMGQGNTGELFF. This chain uses TRBV7-8 with TRBJ2-2, with TRBD1 matching 9 bases. Per the germline V gene, CDR1 is SGHVS and CDR2 is FQNEAQ. The CDR3 is 19 residues long. Trimming cost V 4 bases and J 2 bases; bases outside gene matches: 14.

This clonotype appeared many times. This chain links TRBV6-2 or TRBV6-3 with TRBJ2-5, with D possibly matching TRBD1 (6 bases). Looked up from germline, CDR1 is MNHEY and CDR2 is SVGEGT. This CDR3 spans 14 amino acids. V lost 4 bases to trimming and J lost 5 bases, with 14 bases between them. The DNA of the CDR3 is TGTGCCAGCAGTTCTACAGGGAGTCGGGAGACCCAGTACTTC. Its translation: CASSSTGSRETQYF.

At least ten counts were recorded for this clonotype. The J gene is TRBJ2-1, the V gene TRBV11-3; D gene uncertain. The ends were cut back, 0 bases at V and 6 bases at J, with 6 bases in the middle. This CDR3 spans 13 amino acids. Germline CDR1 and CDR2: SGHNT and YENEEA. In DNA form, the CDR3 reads TGTGCCAGCAGCTTAGATCAGGCCAATGAGCAGTTCTTC. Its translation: CASSLDQANEQFF.

CDR3 loop: CASSFGAPQELFF. The DNA of the CDR3 is TGTGCCAGCAGCTTCGGGGCCCCGCAGGAGCTGTTTTTT. The chain couples TRBV5-6 to TRBJ2-2; D assignment may be TRBD1 or TRBD2 (5 bases each). Germline CDR1 SGHDT, CDR2 YYEEEE. The CDR3 is 13 amino acids. Trimming pared 2 bases from V and 10 bases from J, leaving 12 bases between. Full variable domain (rest looked up from reference TRBV5-6 and TRBJ2-2): DAGVTQSPTHLIKTRGQQVTLRCSPKSGHDTVSWYQQALGQGPQFIFQYYEEEERQRGNFPDRFSGHQFPNYSSELNVNALLLGDSALYLCASSFGAPQELFFGEGSRLTVL.

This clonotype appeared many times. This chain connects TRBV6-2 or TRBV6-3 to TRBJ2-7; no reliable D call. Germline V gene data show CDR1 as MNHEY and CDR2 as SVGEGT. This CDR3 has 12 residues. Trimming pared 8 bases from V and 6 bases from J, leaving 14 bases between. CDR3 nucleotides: TGTGCCAGCCTTAGAACATCGACCGAGCAGTACTTC. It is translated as CASLRTSTEQYF.

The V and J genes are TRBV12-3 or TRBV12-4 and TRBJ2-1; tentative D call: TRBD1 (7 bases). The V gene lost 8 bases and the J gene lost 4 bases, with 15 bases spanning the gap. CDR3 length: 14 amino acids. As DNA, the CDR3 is TGTGCCAGCCTACAGGGGACTCCGTACAATGAGCAGTTCTTC. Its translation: CASLQGTPYNEQFF.

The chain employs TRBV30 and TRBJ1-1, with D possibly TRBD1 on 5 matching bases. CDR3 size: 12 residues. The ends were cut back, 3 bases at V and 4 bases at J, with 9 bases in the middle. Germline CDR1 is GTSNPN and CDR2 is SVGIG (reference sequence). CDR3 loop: CAWSRVFTEAFF. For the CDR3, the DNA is TGTGCCTGGAGCAGGGTTTTCACTGAAGCTTTCTTT.

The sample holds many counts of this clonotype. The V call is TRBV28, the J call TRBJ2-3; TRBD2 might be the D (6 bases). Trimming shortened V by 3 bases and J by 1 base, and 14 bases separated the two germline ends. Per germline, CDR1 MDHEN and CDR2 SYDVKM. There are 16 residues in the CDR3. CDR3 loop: CASSFSGGPGTDTQYF. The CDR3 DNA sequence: TGTGCCAGCAGTTTTTCCGGGGGACCTGGCACAGATACGCAGTATTTT.

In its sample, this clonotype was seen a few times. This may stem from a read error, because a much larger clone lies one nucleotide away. CDR3 sequence: CSADMAQGPGTQYF. The CDR3 bases are TGCAGTGCAGACATGGCCCAGGGGCCGGGGACCCAGTACTTC. The chain links TRBV20-1 to TRBJ2-5; D possibly corresponds to TRBD1 (6 bases). The CDR3 length is 14 residues. The V end was cut by 6 bases, the J end by 7 bases, with 21 bases between. The V gene's germline CDR1 is DFQATT and CDR2 SNEGSKA (reference sequence).

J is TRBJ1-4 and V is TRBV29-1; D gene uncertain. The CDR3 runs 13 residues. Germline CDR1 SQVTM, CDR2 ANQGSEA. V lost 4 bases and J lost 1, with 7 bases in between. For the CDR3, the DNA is TGCAGCGTTGTCGGTAGAACTAATGAAAAACTGTTTTTT. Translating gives CSVVGRTNEKLFF.

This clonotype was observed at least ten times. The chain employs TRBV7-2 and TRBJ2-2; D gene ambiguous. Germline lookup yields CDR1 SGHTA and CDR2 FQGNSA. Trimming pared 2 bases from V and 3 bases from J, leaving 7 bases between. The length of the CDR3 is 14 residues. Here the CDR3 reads CASSLSEYTGELFF. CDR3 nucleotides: TGTGCCAGCAGCTTATCAGAGTACACCGGGGAGCTGTTTTTT. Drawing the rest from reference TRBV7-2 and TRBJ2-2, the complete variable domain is GAGVSQSPSNKVTEKGKDVELRCDPISGHTALYWYRQSLGQGLEFLIYFQGNSAPDKSGLPSDRFSAERTGGSVSTLTIQRTQQEDSAVYLCASSLSEYTGELFFGEGSRLTVL.

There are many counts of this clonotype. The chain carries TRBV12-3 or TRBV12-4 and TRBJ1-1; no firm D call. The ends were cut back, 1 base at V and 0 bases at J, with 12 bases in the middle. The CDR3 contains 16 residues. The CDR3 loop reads CASSLGGPGLNTEAFF. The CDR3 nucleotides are TGTGCCAGCAGTTTAGGAGGCCCAGGATTGAACACTGAAGCTTTCTTT.